Listed below are T cell receptor beta chains from one sample, sequenced in a study of T cell repertoires in cytomegalovirus infection. TCRdb itself ran the reads through MiXCR, one entry per CDR3 protein. Of 150,000 to 200,000 distinct CDR3 sequences listed, approximately 20% were seen once; the top ten hold under 3.5%. What was sequenced was PBMCs. The receptors originated from a human donor in good health (CMV status not recorded). Some clones in this sample may be carry-over from other donors' samples. The CDR3 runs from the conserved cysteine through the conserved F or W. D genes are given only for firm matches. Not every row has a clone size; where given, it reads once, few, many or a size class.

len: 13; v_gene: TRBV20-1; d_gene: NA; abundance: many; j_gene: TRBJ2-2; CDR3aa: CSAAGSYTGELFF; CDR3nt: TGCAGTGCTGCCGGGTCTTACACCGGGGAGCTGTTTTTT
len: 17; v_gene: TRBV11-3; d_gene: NA; abundance: many; j_gene: TRBJ2-2; CDR3aa: CASSSSGGQRNTGELFF; CDR3nt: TGTGCCAGCAGCTCCTCGGGCGGACAGAGGAACACCGGGGAGCTGTTTTTT
len: 16; v_gene: TRBV11-3; d_gene: TRBD2; abundance: NA; j_gene: TRBJ2-2; CDR3aa: CASSNPSSGRTGELFF; CDR3nt: TGTGCCAGCAGCAACCCTTCTAGCGGGAGAACCGGGGAGCTGTTTTTT
len: 17; v_gene: TRBV9; d_gene: TRBD2; abundance: few; j_gene: TRBJ2-1; CDR3aa: CASSVGRLAGTYNEQFF; CDR3nt: TGTGCCAGCAGCGTAGGTCGGCTAGCGGGAACCTACAATGAGCAGTTCTTC
len: 16; v_gene: TRBV7-9; d_gene: NA; abundance: NA; j_gene: TRBJ2-5; CDR3aa: CASSSRLEMRQETQYF; CDR3nt: TGTGCCAGCAGCTCGCGACTAGAAATGAGGCAAGAGACCCAGTACTTC
len: 13; v_gene: TRBV30; d_gene: NA; abundance: many; j_gene: TRBJ1-5; CDR3aa: CAWSIGNNQPQHF; CDR3nt: TGTGCCTGGAGTATAGGTAACAATCAGCCCCAGCATTTT
len: 17; v_gene: TRBV18; d_gene: NA; abundance: NA; j_gene: TRBJ2-1; CDR3aa: CASSPRYGASSYNEQFF; CDR3nt: TGTGCCAGCTCACCTCGGTACGGGGCGAGCTCCTACAATGAGCAGTTCTTC
len: 16; v_gene: TRBV20-1; d_gene: TRBD2; abundance: NA; j_gene: TRBJ2-5; CDR3aa: CSADPGGLAGQETQYF; CDR3nt: TGCAGTGCGGACCCGGGGGGACTAGCGGGACAAGAGACCCAGTACTTC
len: 14; v_gene: TRBV6-1; d_gene: TRBD1; abundance: NA; j_gene: TRBJ2-7; CDR3aa: CASSFRGLSDEQYF; CDR3nt: TGTGCCAGCAGTTTCAGGGGGCTTAGCGACGAGCAGTACTTC
len: 14; v_gene: TRBV7-2; d_gene: NA; abundance: many; j_gene: TRBJ2-3; CDR3aa: CASRVVVGWDTQYF; CDR3nt: TGTGCCAGCAGGGTAGTGGTTGGTTGGGATACGCAGTATTTT